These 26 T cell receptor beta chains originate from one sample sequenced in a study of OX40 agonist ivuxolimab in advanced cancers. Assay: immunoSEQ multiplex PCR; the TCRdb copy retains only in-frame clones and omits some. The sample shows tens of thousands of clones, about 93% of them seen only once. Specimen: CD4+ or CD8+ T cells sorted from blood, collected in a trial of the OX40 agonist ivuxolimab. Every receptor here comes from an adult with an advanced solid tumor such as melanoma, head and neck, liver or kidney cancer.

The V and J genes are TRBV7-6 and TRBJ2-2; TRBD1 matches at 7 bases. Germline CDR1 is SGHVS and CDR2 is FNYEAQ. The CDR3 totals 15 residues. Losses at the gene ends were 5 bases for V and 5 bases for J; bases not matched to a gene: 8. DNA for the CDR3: TGTGCCAGCAGCCTGGGGCAGGGGGTAACCGGGGAGCTGTTTTTT. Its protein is CASSLGQGVTGELFF.

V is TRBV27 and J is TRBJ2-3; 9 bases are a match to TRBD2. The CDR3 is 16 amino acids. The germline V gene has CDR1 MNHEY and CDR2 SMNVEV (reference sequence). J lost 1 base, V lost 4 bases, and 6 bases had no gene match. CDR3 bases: TGTGCCAGCAGTTCCTATAGCGGGAGTGGCACAGATACGCAGTATTTT. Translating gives CASSSYSGSGTDTQYF.

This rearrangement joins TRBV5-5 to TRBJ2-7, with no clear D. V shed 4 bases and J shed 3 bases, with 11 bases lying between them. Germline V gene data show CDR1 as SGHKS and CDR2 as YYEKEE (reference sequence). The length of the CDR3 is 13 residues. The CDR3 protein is CASSLGRYYEQYF. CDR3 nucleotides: TGTGCCAGCAGCCTAGGACGGTACTACGAGCAGTACTTC.

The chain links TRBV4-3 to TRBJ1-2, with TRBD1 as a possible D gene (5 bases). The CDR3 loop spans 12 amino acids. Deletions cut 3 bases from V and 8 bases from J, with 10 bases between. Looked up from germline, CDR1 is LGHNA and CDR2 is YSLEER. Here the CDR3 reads CASSQGLSGYTF. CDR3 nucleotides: TGCGCCAGCAGCCAGGGGCTATCGGGCTACACCTTC.

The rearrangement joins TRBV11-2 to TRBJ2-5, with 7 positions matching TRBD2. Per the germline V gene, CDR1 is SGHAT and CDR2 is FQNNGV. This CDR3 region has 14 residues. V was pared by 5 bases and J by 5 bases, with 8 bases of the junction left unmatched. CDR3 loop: CASSILAGEETQYF. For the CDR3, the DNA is TGTGCCAGCAGCATCCTGGCGGGGGAGGAGACCCAGTACTTC.

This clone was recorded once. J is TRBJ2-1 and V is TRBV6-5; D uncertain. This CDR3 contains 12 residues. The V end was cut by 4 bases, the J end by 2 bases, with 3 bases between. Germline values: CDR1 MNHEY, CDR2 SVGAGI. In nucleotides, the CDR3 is TGTGCCAGCAGTTCCACCTACAATGAGCAGTTCTTC. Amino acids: CASSSTYNEQFF.

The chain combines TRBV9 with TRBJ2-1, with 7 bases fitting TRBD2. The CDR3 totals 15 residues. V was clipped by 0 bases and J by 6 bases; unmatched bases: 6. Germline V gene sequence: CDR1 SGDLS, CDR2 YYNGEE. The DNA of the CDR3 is TGTGCCAGCAGCGTAGCAGGGAGGGCCCCCAATGAGCAGTTCTTC. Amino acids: CASSVAGRAPNEQFF.

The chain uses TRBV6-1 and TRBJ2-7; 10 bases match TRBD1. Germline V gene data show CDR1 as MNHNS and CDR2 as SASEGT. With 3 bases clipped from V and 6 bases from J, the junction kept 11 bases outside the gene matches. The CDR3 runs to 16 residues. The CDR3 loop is CASSEETGGASSEQYF. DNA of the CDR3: TGTGCCAGCAGTGAGGAGACAGGGGGCGCGTCTAGCGAGCAGTACTTC.

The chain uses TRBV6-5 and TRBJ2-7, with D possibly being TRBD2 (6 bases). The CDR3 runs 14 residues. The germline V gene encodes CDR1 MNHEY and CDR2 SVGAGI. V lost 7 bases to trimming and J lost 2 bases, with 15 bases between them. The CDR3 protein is CASIGGEPTYEQYF. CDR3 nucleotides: TGTGCCAGCATTGGAGGGGAGCCAACCTACGAGCAGTACTTC.

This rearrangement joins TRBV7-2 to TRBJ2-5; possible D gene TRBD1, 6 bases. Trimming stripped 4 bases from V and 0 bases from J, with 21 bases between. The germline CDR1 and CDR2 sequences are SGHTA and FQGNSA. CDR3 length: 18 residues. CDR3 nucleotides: TGTGCCAGCAGCTCAGATCGGGACACCCTACCGGACCAAGAGACCCAGTACTTC. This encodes CASSSDRDTLPDQETQYF.

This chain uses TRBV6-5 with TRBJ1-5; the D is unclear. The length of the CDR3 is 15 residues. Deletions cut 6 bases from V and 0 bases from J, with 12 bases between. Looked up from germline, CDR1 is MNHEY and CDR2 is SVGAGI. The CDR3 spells CASSLSPSSNQPQHF. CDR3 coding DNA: TGTGCCAGCAGCCTTTCGCCTTCTAGCAATCAGCCCCAGCATTTT.

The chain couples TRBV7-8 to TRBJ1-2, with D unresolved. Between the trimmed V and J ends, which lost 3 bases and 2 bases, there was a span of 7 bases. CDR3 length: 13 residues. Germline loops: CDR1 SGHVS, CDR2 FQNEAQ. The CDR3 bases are TGTGCCAGCAGCTTCGGAGAAAACTATGGCTACACCTTC. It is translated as CASSFGENYGYTF.

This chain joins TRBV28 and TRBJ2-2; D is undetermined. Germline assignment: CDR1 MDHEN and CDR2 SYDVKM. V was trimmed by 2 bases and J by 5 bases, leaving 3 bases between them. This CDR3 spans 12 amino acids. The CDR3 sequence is CASSLMTGELFF. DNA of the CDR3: TGTGCCAGCAGTTTAATGACCGGGGAGCTGTTTTTT.

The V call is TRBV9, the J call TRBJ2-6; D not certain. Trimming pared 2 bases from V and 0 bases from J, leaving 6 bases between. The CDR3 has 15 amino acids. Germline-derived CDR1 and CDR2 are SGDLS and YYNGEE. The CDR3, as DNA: TGTGCCAGCAGCGTCTCAACCTCTGGGGCCAACGTCCTGACTTTC. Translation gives CASSVSTSGANVLTF.

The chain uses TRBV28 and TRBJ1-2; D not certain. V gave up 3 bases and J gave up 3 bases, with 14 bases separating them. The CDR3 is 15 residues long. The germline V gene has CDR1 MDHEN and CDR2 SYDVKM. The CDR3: CASSLRTTIHYGYTF. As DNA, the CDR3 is TGTGCCAGCAGTTTGCGGACCACGATTCACTATGGCTACACCTTC.

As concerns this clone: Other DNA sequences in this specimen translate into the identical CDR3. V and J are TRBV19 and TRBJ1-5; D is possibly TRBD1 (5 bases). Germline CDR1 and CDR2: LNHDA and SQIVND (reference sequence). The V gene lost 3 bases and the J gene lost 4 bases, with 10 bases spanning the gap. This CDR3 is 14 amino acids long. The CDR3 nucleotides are TGTGCCAGTAGTATCAGGGACTCGAATCAGCCCCAGCATTTT. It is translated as CASSIRDSNQPQHF.

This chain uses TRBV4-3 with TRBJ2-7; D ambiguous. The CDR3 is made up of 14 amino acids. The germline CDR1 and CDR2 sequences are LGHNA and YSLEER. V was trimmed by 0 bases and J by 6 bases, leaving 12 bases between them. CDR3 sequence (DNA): TGCGCCAGCAGCCAAGATCATAGAGCTGCCGAGCAGTACTTC. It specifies CASSQDHRAAEQYF.

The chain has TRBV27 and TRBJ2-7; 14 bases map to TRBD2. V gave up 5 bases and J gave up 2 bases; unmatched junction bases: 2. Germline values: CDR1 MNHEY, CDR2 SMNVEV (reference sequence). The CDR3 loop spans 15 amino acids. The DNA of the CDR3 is TGTGCCAGCAGTACGGGACTAGCGGGAGCCTACGAGCAGTACTTC. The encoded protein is CASSTGLAGAYEQYF.

The DNA for the CDR3 is TGTGCCAGCAGTAGGCCCGGGGAGCTGTTTTTT. Translation gives CASSRPGELFF. The chain joins TRBV28 to TRBJ2-2; unclear D gene. This CDR3 is 11 amino acids long. Germline V gives CDR1 MDHEN, CDR2 SYDVKM. Deletions cut 5 bases from V and 6 bases from J, with 4 bases between.

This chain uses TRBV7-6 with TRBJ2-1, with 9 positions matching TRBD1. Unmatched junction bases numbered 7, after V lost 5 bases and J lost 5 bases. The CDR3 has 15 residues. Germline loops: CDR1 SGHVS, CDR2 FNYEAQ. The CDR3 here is CASSTRTGANNEQFF. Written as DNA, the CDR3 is TGTGCCAGCAGCACCCGGACAGGGGCGAACAATGAGCAGTTCTTC.

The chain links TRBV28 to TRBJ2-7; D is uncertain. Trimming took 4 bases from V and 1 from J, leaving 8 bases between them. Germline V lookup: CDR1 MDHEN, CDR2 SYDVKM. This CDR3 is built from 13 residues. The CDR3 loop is CASSSGQSYEQYF. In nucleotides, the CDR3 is TGTGCCAGCAGTTCCGGCCAGTCCTACGAGCAGTACTTC.

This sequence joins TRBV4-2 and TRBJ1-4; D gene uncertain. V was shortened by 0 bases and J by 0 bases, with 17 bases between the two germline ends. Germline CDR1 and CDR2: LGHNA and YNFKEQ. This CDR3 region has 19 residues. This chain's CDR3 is CASSQDGGIRFTTNEKLFF. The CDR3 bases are TGTGCCAGCAGCCAAGATGGAGGAATAAGGTTCACAACTAATGAAAAACTGTTTTTT.

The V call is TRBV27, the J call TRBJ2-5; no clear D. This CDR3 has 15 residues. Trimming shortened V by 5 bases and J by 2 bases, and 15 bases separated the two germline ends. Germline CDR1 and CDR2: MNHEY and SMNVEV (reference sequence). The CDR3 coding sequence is TGTGCCAGCAGTACCCGTGGCTTTTATCAAGAGACCCAGTACTTC. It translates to CASSTRGFYQETQYF.

CDR3: CASSLDGASYNEQFF. The CDR3 coding sequence is TGTGCCAGCAGCTTAGACGGAGCATCCTACAATGAGCAGTTCTTC. The chain couples TRBV13 to TRBJ2-1; D is ambiguous. V lost 1 base to trimming and J lost 1 base, with 8 bases between them. This CDR3 spans 15 amino acids. CDR1 and CDR2 (germline): PRHDT, FYEKMQ (reference sequence).

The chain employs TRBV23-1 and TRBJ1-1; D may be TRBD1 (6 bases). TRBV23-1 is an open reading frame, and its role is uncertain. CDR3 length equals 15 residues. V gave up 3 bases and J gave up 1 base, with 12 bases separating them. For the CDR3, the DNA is TGCGCCAGCAGTCACAGGGGCGCCGGGAACACTGAAGCTTTCTTT. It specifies CASSHRGAGNTEAFF.

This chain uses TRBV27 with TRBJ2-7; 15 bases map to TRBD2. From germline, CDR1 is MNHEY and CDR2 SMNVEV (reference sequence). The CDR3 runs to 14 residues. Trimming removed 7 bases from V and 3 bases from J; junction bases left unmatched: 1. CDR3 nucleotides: TGTGCCAGCAAGGGACTAGCGGGAGGCTACGAGCAGTACTTC. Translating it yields CASKGLAGGYEQYF.